The sequence of this T cell receptor beta chain was determined in a study of CD4 T cell repertoires in COVID-19. The table lists this clone with a count of one. The CDR3 has 15 residues. Germline values: CDR1 ENHRY, CDR2 SYGVKD. V gave up 4 bases and J gave up 4 bases, with 17 bases separating them. Sequencing used immunoSEQ multiplex PCR; TCRdb keeps in-frame clones, though not all of them. The table shows more than 65,000 clones, with about four fifths occurring only once. The material was CD4+ T cells from peripheral blood, obtained after recovery from COVID-19. The sequence derives from a human donor who had COVID-19. The rearrangement links TRBV10-3 to TRBJ2-7, with a weak D call TRBD1 (5 bases). The CDR3 is CAISALRQGTYEQYF. CDR3 nucleotide sequence: TGTGCCATCAGTGCGCTGAGGCAGGGCACTTACGAGCAGTACTTC.